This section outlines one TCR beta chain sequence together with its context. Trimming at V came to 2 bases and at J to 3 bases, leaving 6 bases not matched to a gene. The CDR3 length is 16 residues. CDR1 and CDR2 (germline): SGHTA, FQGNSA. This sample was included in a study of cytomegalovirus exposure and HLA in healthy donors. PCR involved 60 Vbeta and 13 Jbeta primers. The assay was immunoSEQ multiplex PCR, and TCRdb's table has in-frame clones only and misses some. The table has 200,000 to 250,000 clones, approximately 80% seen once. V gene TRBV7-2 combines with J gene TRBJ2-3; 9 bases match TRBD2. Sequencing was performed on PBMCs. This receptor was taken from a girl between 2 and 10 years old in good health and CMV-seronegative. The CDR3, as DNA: TGTGCCAGCAGCTTAACGGCTAGCGGGGTAACAGATACGCAGTATTTT. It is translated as CASSLTASGVTDTQYF. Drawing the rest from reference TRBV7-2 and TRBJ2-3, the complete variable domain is GAGVSQSPSNKVTEKGKDVELRCDPISGHTALYWYRQSLGQGLEFLIYFQGNSAPDKSGLPSDRFSAERTGGSVSTLTIQRTQQEDSAVYLCASSLTASGVTDTQYFGPGTRLTVL.